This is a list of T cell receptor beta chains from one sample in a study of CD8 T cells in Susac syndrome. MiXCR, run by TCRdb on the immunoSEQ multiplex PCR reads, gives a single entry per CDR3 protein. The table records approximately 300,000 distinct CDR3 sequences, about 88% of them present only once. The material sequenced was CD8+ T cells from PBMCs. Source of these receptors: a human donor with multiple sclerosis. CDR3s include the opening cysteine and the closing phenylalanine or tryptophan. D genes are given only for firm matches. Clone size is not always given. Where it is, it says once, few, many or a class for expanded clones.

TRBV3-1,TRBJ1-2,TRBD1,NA,CASSPGTGAAGYTF,TGTGCCAGCAGCCCCGGGACAGGGGCGGCTGGCTACACCTTC
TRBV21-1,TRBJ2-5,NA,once,CASSARCCRDKQETQYF,TGTGCCAGCAGCGCCCGGTGTTGCCGGGACAAACAAGAGACCCAGTACTTC
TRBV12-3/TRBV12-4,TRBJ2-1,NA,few,CASSLDGDYNEQFF,TGTGCCAGCAGTTTGGATGGCGACTACAATGAGCAGTTCTTC
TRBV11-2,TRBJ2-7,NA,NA,CASSLAYRVIEQYF,TGTGCCAGCAGCTTAGCTTACAGGGTGATCGAGCAGTACTTC
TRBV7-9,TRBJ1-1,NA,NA,CASSFPLNRATTEAFF,TGTGCCAGCAGCTTTCCCCTCAACAGGGCTACCACTGAAGCTTTCTTT
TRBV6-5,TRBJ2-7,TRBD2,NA,CASSYEREGRGEQYF,TGTGCCAGCAGTTACGAGCGGGAGGGCCGGGGAGAGCAGTACTTC
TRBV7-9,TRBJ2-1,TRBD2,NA,CAAAGEYNEQFF,TGTGCAGCAGCGGGAGAGTACAATGAGCAGTTCTTC
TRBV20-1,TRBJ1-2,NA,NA,CSARTLINYGYTF,TGCAGTGCTAGAACCCTGATTAACTATGGCTACACCTTC
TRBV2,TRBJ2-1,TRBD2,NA,CASRSTSGHYNEQFF,TGTGCCAGCAGGTCTACTAGCGGCCACTACAATGAGCAGTTCTTC
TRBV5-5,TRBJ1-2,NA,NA,CASGGTARGYTF,TGTGCCAGCGGGGGGACCGCTCGAGGCTACACCTTC
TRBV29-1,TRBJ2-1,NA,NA,CSVEGTEDNNEQFF,TGCAGCGTTGAAGGGACGGAGGATAACAATGAGCAGTTCTTC
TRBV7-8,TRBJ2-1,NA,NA,CASSLVQGSYNEQFF,TGTGCCAGCAGCTTAGTTCAGGGGTCCTACAATGAGCAGTTCTTC
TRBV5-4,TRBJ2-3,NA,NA,CASSLDPSETDTQYF,TGTGCCAGCAGCTTGGATCCTAGCGAAACAGATACGCAGTATTTT
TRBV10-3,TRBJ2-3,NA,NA,CAISETSGLSHLFTDTQYF,TGTGCCATCAGTGAGACCTCCGGACTATCCCACCTCTTCACAGATACGCAGTATTTT
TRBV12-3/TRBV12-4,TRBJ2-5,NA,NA,CASSFLGRAQETQYF,TGTGCCAGCAGTTTTTTGGGCAGGGCACAAGAGACCCAGTACTTC
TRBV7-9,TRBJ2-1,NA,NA,CASSFATRGYYNEQFF,TGTGCCAGCAGCTTCGCCACCCGCGGATACTACAATGAGCAGTTCTTC
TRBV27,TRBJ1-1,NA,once,CASSLTEMNTEAFF,TGTGCCAGCAGTTTGACAGAGATGAACACTGAAGCTTTCTTT
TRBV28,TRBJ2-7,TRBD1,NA,CASSSPPRDSYF,TGTGCCAGCAGTTCCCCGCCTAGGGACAGTTACTTC
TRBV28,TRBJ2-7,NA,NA,CASRAEAGVNREQYF,TGTGCCAGCAGGGCCGAGGCAGGGGTAAATCGCGAGCAGTACTTC
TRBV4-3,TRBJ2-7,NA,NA,CASSQLTGESYEQYF,TGCGCCAGCAGCCAACTTACAGGTGAATCCTACGAGCAGTACTTC
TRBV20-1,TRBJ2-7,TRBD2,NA,CSATEAGTPSYEQYF,TGCAGTGCGACGGAAGCGGGGACCCCCTCCTACGAGCAGTACTTC
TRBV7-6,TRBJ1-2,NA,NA,CASSRDPSYGYTF,TGTGCCAGCAGCCGAGATCCTTCCTATGGCTACACCTTC
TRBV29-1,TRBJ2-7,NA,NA,CSVEEVAGEQYF,TGCAGCGTTGAAGAGGTTGCGGGCGAGCAGTACTTC
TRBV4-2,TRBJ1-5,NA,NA,CASSRPSLSGQPQHF,TGTGCCAGCAGCCGACCTTCACTGAGTGGTCAGCCCCAGCATTTT
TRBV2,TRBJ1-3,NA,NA,CASSENVGDGNTIYF,TGTGCCAGCAGTGAAAACGTGGGGGATGGAAACACCATATATTTT
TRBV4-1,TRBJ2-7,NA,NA,CASSQQSTGNYEQYF,TGCGCCAGCAGCCAACAATCGACAGGAAACTACGAGCAGTACTTC
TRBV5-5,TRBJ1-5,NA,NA,CASSPRAGGLSNQPQHF,TGTGCCAGCAGCCCCCGGGCCGGCGGACTTAGCAATCAGCCCCAGCATTTT
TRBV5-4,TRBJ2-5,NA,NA,CASSLQGAQETQYF,TGTGCCAGCAGCTTACAGGGTGCTCAAGAGACCCAGTACTTC
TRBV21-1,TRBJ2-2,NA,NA,CASSKAGTGGTGELFF,TGTGCCAGCAGCAAAGCGGGGACAGGGGGCACCGGGGAGCTGTTTTTT
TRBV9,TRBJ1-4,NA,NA,CASGHGRKNEKLFF,TGTGCCAGCGGACACGGCAGGAAGAATGAAAAACTGTTTTTT
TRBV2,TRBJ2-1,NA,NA,CASRRSGVTRDEQFF,TGTGCCAGCCGAAGGTCGGGGGTTACAAGGGATGAGCAGTTCTTC
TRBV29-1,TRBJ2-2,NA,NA,CSGAGATTGELFF,TGCAGCGGGGCGGGGGCAACGACCGGGGAGCTGTTTTTT
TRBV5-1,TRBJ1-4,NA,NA,CASSPENRVEKLFF,TGCGCCAGCAGCCCAGAAAACAGGGTTGAAAAACTGTTTTTT
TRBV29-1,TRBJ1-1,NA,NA,CSAEGGTEAFF,TGCAGCGCCGAGGGGGGGACTGAAGCTTTCTTT
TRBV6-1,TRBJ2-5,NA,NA,CASGDWETQYF,TGTGCCAGCGGGGACTGGGAGACCCAGTACTTC
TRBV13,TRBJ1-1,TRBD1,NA,CASNPGGGTGVTEAFF,TGTGCCAGCAACCCTGGCGGGGGGACAGGGGTCACTGAAGCTTTCTTT
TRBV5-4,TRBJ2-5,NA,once,CASSFWGGYETQYF,TGTGCCAGCAGCTTCTGGGGGGGCTATGAGACCCAGTACTTC
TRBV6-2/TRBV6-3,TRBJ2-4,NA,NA,CASSYSGAGGENIQYF,TGTGCCAGCAGTTACTCGGGGGCCGGCGGGGAAAACATTCAGTACTTC
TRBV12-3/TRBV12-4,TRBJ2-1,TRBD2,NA,CASRGTSGGAGNEQFF,TGTGCCAGCAGAGGGACTAGCGGGGGGGCCGGGAATGAGCAGTTCTTC
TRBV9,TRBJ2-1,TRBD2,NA,CASSVGSGRFPYNEQFF,TGTGCCAGCAGCGTAGGTAGCGGGAGATTCCCCTACAATGAGCAGTTCTTC
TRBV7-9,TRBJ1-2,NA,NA,CASSDETGSGYTF,TGTGCCAGCAGCGACGAGACCGGGAGTGGCTACACCTTC
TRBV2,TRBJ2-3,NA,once,CASKGFGGTDTQYF,TGTGCCAGCAAGGGATTTGGCGGCACAGATACGCAGTATTTT
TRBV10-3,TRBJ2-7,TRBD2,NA,CAISESVAGIYEQYF,TGTGCCATCAGTGAGTCGGTAGCGGGGATCTACGAGCAGTACTTC
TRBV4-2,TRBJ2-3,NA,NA,CASSLTETSTDTQYF,TGTGCCAGCAGCTTGACTGAAACTAGCACAGATACGCAGTATTTT